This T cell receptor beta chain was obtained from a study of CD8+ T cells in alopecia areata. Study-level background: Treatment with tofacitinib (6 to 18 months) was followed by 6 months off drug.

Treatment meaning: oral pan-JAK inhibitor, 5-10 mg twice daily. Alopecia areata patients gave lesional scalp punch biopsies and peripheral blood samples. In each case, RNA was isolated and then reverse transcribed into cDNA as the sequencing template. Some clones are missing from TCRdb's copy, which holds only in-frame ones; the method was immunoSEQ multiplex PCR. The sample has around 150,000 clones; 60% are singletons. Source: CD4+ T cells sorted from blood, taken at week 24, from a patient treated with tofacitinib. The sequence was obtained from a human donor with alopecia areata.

The DNA for the CDR3 is TGCAGCGTTGAATTGCAAAGGTTTGAGACCCAGTACTTC. This translates into CSVELQRFETQYF. The V gene is TRBV29-1, the J gene TRBJ2-5; no definite D call. The CDR3 has 13 amino acids. Germline CDR1 is SQVTM and CDR2 is ANQGSEA. The V end was cut by 2 bases, the J end by 5 bases, with 12 bases between.